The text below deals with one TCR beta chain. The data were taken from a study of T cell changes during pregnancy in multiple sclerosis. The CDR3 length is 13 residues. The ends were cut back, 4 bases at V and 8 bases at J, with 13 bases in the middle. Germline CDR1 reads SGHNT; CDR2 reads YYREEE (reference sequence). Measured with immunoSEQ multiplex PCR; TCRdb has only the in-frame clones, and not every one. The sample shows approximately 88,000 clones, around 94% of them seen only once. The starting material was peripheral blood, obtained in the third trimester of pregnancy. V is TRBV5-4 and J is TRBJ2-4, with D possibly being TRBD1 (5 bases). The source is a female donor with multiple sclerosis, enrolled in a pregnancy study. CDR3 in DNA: TGTGCCAGCAGCCTACAGGCCTTGGACATTCAGTACTTC. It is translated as CASSLQALDIQYF.